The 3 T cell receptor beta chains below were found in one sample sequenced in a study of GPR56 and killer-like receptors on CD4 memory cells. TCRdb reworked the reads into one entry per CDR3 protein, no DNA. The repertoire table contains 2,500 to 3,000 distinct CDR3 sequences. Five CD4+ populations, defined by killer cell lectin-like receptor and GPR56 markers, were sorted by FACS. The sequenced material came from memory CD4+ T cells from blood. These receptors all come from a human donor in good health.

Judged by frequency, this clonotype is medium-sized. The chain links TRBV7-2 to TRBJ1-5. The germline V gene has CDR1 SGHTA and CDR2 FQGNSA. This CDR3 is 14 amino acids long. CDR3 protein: CASSLTHSNQPQHF. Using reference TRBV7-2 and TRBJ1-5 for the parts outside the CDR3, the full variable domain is GAGVSQSPSNKVTEKGKDVELRCDPISGHTALYWYRQSLGQGLEFLIYFQGNSAPDKSGLPSDRFSAERTGGSVSTLTIQRTQQEDSAVYLCASSLTHSNQPQHFGDGTRLSIL.

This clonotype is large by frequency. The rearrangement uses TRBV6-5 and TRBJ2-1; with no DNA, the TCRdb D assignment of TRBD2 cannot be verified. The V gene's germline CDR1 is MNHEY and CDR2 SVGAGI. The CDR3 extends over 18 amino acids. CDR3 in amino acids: CASSYSGTSGGNYNEQFF.

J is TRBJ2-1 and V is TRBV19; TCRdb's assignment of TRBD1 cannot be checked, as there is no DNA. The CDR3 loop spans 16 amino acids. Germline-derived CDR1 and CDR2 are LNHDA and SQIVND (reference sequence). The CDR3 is CASSSRLGGPDNEQFF.